This TCR beta chain originates from a study of cytomegalovirus exposure and HLA in healthy donors. Study background: Ancestry clustering placed about 80% of under 450 genotyped donors in the Caucasian-associated cluster. Notes on the study in general: Relative to equally common others, HLA-associated TCR beta chains showed greater clonal expansion in a later analysis. When analyzed later, a missense DCLRE1C variant was found to be linked to TCR beta V- and J-gene trimming.

CDR3 length: 13 residues. Researchers ran the PCR with 60 Vbeta and 13 Jbeta primers. Some clones are missing from TCRdb's copy, which holds only in-frame ones; the method was immunoSEQ multiplex PCR. The table has about 140,000 clones, around three fifths seen once; the top ten hold less than 2%. Details on this clone: Its antigen is still unknown.

The sequenced sample consisted of PBMCs. The chain couples TRBV21-1 to TRBJ1-2; the table's D call TRBD1 went unverified against the DNA. TRBV21-1 is designated a pseudogene. The TCR comes from a male donor in good health and CMV-seronegative. CDR3 sequence reads: CASSKDRGYGYTF. CDR3 sequence (DNA): TGTGCCAGCAGCAAGGACAGGGGCTATGGCTACACCTTC.